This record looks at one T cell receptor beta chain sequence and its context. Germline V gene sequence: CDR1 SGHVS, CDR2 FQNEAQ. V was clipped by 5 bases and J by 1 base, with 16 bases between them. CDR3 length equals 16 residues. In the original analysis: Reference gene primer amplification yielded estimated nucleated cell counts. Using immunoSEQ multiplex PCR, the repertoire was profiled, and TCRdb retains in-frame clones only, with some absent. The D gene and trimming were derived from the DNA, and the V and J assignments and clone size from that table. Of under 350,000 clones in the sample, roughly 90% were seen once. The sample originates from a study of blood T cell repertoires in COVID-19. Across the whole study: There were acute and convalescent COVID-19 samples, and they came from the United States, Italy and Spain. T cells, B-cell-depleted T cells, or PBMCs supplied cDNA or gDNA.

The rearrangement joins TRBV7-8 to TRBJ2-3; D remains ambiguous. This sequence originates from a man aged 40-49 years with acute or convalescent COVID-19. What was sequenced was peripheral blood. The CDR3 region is CASSPELRRRTDTQYF. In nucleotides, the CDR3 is TGTGCCAGCAGCCCGGAGTTAAGACGCCGCACAGATACGCAGTATTTT.